Sequencing of this TCR beta chain was carried out in a study of T-cell memory formation after mild COVID-19. Study details: Largely donor-specific TCR clusters were found. General study points: A second wave expanding day 15 to 37 was CD4+-biased; contracting clones were balanced. CD8+ contracting clones occupied EMRA, while CD4+ ones occupied mainly CM and EM.

5'RACE with constant-segment primers built TCRalpha and TCRbeta cDNA libraries with UMIs. TCRdb analysed the 5' RACE reads with MiXCR anew, one entry per CDR3 protein. There are around 300,000 distinct CDR3 sequences in the sample; roughly a fifth occur only once, and roughly 21% lies in the top ten. This clonotype was counted at least ten times. Its antigen is as yet unknown. V was shortened by 0 bases and J by 0 bases, with 7 bases between the two germline ends. Looked up from germline, CDR1 is SGHRS and CDR2 is YFSETQ. The CDR3 loop spans 14 amino acids. This clonotype was sampled from a man between 18 and 29 years old who had mild COVID-19 (a few samples of this study predate the infection). Cell type and time point are not known. The V gene is TRBV5-1, the J gene TRBJ2-7; D gene ambiguous. The specimen sequenced was PBMCs or a T cell subset sorted from them (not recorded which). CDR3 coding DNA: TGCGCCAGCAGCTTGGAACCTAGCTCCTACGAGCAGTACTTC. It codes for CASSLEPSSYEQYF.